This TCR beta chain was captured by sequencing in a study of T-cell reconstitution after alpha-beta-depleted transplantation in children. Researchers prepared the TCRbeta library using unique molecular identifiers, the study reports. One entry per CDR3 protein results from TCRdb running MiXCR on the PCR reads. The sample lists 500,000 to 600,000 distinct CDR3 sequences; roughly 33% were seen once. The CDR3 loop spans 13 amino acids. Germline V gives CDR1 SGHTA, CDR2 FQGNSA. V was clipped by 10 bases and J by 0 bases, with 12 bases between them. Sample: PBMCs from the stem cell graft donor, taken from the stem cell graft. The V and J genes are TRBV7-2 and TRBJ1-2; unclear D gene. The source is a human donor who donated a stem cell graft to a child with aplastic anemia. The CDR3 sequence: CATKLDPNYGYTF. The CDR3 nucleotides read TGTGCCACTAAATTAGATCCTAACTATGGCTACACCTTC.